This T cell receptor (beta chain) was documented in a study of a mutant IDH1 vaccine in newly diagnosed glioma. At the level of the study: Treated patients showed a male proportion of around 60%, a female proportion of roughly 38%, and a mean age of around 40 years. The therapy given earlier, which was standard therapy, consisted of radiotherapy, temozolomide, or both, and most of the patients received both. Overall study findings and caveats: Immune responses arising from the vaccine appeared in around 93% of patients.

Time point in this sample: baseline, week 1 (first vaccination visit). Treatment described: pre-vaccination baseline after standard-of-care therapy. Diagnosis in the donors showed new WHO grade 3 or 4 astrocytomas that were IDH1-mutant and ATRX-lost. Germline assignment: CDR1 SQVTM and CDR2 ANQGSEA. The CDR3 is 15 amino acids. V was shortened by 4 bases and J by 7 bases, with 20 bases between the two germline ends. A word on this clone: Its specificity is not known.

Clones were read by immunoSEQ multiplex PCR, and TCRdb kept only the in-frame ones, dropping some. The table records tens of thousands of clones, around 80% of them present only once. The sample was PBMCs, taken from a glioma patient treated with radiotherapy, temozolomide or both. The clonotype comes from a man younger than 40 with glioma. The chain uses TRBV29-1 and TRBJ2-1; possible D gene TRBD2, 5 bases. CDR3 in amino acids: CSVGSLGAAGNEQFF. For the CDR3, the DNA is TGCAGCGTTGGATCCTTAGGAGCTGCGGGTAATGAGCAGTTCTTC.